This T cell receptor beta chain came from a study of long-term antiretroviral therapy in people with HIV. Whole-study context: Samples collected earliest predate the 2015 immediate-ART recommendation by about a decade.

The CDR3 totals 15 residues. The V and J ends lost 6 bases and 2 bases, in that order; junction bases with no gene match: 8. CDR1 and CDR2 (germline): KGHSH, LQKENI. An immunoSEQ assay, version v3.0, was performed at survey level. For every sample, sequencing targeted roughly 35,000-55,000 T-cell genomes. The repertoire was sequenced with immunoSEQ multiplex PCR; TCRdb's copy has only in-frame clones and lacks some. The table has approximately 17,000 clones, about nine tenths seen once; the top ten hold under 15%. The sequences come from unsorted PBMCs, collected 0.6 years after starting antiretroviral therapy. This chain links TRBV18 with TRBJ2-7; 9 bases match TRBD1. The origin of this receptor is a woman aged 40 to 50 with HIV. The CDR3 here is CASSNGDRDPYEQYF. In nucleotides, the CDR3 is TGTGCCAGCTCGAATGGGGACAGGGACCCCTACGAGCAGTACTTC.